The clone carrying this T cell receptor beta chain was recorded many times. Its antigen is not known. Single cDNA molecules in the library carried unique molecular identifiers attached during preparation. In the original workflow: Counting gave a median of about 89,000 TCRs per sample, with values ranging from about 23,224 to 690,600. MiXCR, applied by TCRdb to the RACE reads, yields one record per CDR3 protein. Clone size and V and J calls follow TCRdb, not the original study. The sample has 28,000 or so distinct CDR3 sequences; around 7.4% are singletons. The data derive from a study of human T cells and chemical hapten exposure. Points from the study as a whole: DPC sensitization produced no change in TCRs with frequency above 1 in 1000.

The time point here: healthy volunteer bleed at 2 weeks. Someone pulled total RNA out of unfractionated whole blood. Germline loops: CDR1 LGHNA, CDR2 YNFKEQ. This CDR3 is 16 amino acids long. Trimming pared 2 bases from V and 1 base from J, leaving 9 bases between. The source of this sequence is a human donor in good health. Some clones in this sample may be carry-over from other donors' samples. The sequencing sample was made of whole blood. The gene calls are TRBV4-2 and TRBJ2-6; no clear D. The chain's CDR3 is CASSQLPGSGANVLTF. The CDR3, as DNA: TGTGCCAGCAGCCAACTCCCGGGTTCTGGGGCCAACGTCCTGACTTTC.